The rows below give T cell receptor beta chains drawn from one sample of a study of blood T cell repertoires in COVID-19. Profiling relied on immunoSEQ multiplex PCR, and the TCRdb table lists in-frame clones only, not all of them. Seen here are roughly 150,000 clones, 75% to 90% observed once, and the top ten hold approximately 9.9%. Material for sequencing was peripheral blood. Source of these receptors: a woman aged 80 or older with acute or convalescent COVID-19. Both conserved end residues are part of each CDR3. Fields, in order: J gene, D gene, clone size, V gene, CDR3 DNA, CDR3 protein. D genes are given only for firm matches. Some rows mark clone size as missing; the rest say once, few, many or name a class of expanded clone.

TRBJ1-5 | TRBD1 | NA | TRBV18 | TGTGCCAGCTCACAAGGGACAGGGCTCAGCAATCAGCCCCAGCATTTT | CASSQGTGLSNQPQHF
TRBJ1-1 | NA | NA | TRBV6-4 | TGTGCCAGCAGTGACGGCAGGGAGAACACTGAAGCTTTCTTT | CASSDGRENTEAFF
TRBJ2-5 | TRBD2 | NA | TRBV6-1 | TGTGCCAGCAGTGATGCCGGGGGGGCCGGAGAGACCCAGTACTTC | CASSDAGGAGETQYF
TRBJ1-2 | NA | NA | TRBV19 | TGTGCCAGTAGTAAGCAGGGTATCAATGGCTACACCTTC | CASSKQGINGYTF
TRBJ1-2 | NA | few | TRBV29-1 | TGCAGCGACCGAACGCGGGCCACAGGGTTGGTTTCGGACTATGGCTACACCTTC | CSDRTRATGLVSDYGYTF
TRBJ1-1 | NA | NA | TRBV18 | TGTGCCAGCTCACCACCGGGCAGGATGAACACTGAAGCTTTCTTT | CASSPPGRMNTEAFF
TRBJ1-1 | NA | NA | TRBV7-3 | TGTGCCAGCAGCTTAAACCCCACGGACACTGAAGCTTTCTTT | CASSLNPTDTEAFF
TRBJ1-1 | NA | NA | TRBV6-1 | TGTGCCAGCAGTGAATACTCCGGACCAGGGTGGGCCACTGAAGCTTTCTTT | CASSEYSGPGWATEAFF
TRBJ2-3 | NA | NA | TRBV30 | TGTGCCTGGAGTGAGTCACTGAGCACAGATACGCAGTATTTT | CAWSESLSTDTQYF
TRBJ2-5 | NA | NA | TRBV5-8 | TGTGCCAGCAGCTTGGCCTCGGAGGAGACCCAGTACTTC | CASSLASEETQYF
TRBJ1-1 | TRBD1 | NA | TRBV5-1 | TGCGCCAGCAGCTCGGGACAGGGCTACACTGAAGCTTTCTTT | CASSSGQGYTEAFF
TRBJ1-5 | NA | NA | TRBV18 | TGTGCCAGCTCACCTCCCGGTCAGCCCCAGCATTTT | CASSPPGQPQHF
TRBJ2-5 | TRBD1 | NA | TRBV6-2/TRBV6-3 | TGTGCCAGCAGTTACGGGACAGGGGATCTCGAGACCCAGTACTTC | CASSYGTGDLETQYF
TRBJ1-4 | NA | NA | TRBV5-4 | TGTGCCAGCAGCCCGGGGGGGCAGCAGGAAAAACTGTTTTTT | CASSPGGQQEKLFF
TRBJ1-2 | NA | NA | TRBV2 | TGTGCCAGCAGTGCGGGTCAGGGTACTGGCTACACCTTC | CASSAGQGTGYTF
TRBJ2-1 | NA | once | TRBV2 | TGTGCCAGCCGCCCGGACAGATACAATGAGCAGTTCTTC | CASRPDRYNEQFF
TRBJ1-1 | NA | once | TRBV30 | TGTGCCTGGAGTCATAGGGACTGGGAAACTGAAGCTTTCTTT | CAWSHRDWETEAFF
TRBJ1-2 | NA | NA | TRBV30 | TGTGCCTGGAGTGAGGGGCCTGGCTACACCTTC | CAWSEGPGYTF
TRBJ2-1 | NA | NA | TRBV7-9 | TGTGCCAGCAGCTTAGGCAGCGGAGTCTACAATGAGCAGTTCTTC | CASSLGSGVYNEQFF
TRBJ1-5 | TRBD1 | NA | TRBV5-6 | TGTGCCAGCAGCTTGGAGAGGGGGCAAGGCAATCAGCCCCAGCATTTT | CASSLERGQGNQPQHF
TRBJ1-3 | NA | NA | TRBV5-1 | TGCGCCAGCAGCTTGGCGGGGTATGGAAACACCATATATTTT | CASSLAGYGNTIYF
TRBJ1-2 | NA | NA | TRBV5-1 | TGCGCCAGCAGCTTGGACAGGGACCATGGCTACACCTTC | CASSLDRDHGYTF
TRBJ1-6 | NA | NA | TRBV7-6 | TGTGCCAGCAGCTTGGCAGGGGCGCAAAATTCACCCCTCCACTTT | CASSLAGAQNSPLHF
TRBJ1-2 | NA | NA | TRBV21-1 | TGTGCCCAATCTCCAAAGGGAAGGGGAATAGACAATGGCTACACCTTC | CAQSPKGRGIDNGYTF
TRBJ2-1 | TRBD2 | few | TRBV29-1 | TGCAGCGTACTGACTAGCGGGGGCCCGGGGGATGAGCAGTTCTTC | CSVLTSGGPGDEQFF
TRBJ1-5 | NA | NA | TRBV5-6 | TGTGCCAGCAGCTTGTATGGGCAGATCAATCAGCCCCAGCATTTT | CASSLYGQINQPQHF
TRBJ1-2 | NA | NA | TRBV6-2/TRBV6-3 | TGTGCCAGCAGCCGTCAGGGGAACTATGGCTACACCTTC | CASSRQGNYGYTF
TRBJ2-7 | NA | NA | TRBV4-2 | TGTGCCAGCAGCCAAGAAGATCCGGGACAATTCTACGAGCAGTACTTC | CASSQEDPGQFYEQYF
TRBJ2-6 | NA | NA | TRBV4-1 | TGCGCCAGCAGCCGAGGTTTGAGTGGGGCCAACGTCCTGACTTTC | CASSRGLSGANVLTF
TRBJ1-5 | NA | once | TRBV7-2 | TGTGCCAGCAGCTTAACTGAAAATCAGCCCCAGCATTTT | CASSLTENQPQHF
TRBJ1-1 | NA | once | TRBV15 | TGTGCCACCAGCAGATCTCTTCTCACTGAAGCTTTCTTT | CATSRSLLTEAFF
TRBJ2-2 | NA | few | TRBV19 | TGTGCCAGTAGTATACCCCCTCCACAGGCCGCGAACACCGGGGAGCTGTTTTTT | CASSIPPPQAANTGELFF
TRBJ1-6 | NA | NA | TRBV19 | TGTGCCAGTAGTGCCAGACGGGGCTATAATTCACCCCTCCACTTT | CASSARRGYNSPLHF
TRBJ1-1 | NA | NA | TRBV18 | TGTGCCAGCTCACCAAGTCGACTGATGAACACTGAAGCTTTCTTT | CASSPSRLMNTEAFF
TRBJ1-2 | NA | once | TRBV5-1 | TGCGCCAGCAGCTTGGCGCGACAGGACCCCTATGGCTACACCTTC | CASSLARQDPYGYTF
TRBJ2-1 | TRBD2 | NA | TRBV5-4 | TGTGCCAGCAGCCGGGGGGGCTCCTACAATGAGCAGTTCTTC | CASSRGGSYNEQFF
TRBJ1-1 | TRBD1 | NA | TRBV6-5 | TGTGCCAGCAGCTTTGACAGGGCCACTGAAGCTTTCTTT | CASSFDRATEAFF
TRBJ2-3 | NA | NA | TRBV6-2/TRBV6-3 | TGTGCCAGCAGTTCGGGCGGGGCTACCTCGGTTACGCAGTATTTT | CASSSGGATSVTQYF
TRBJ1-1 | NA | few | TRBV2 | TGTGCCAGCAGTGAAGGACTCCAGAGGATGATAAACACTGAAGCTTTCTTT | CASSEGLQRMINTEAFF
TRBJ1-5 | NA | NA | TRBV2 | TGTGCCAGCAGTGAGGGAGGGAATCAGCCCCAGCATTTT | CASSEGGNQPQHF
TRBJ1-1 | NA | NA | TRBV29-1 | TGCAGCGTTCGGTCCGCGAACACTGAAGCTTTCTTT | CSVRSANTEAFF
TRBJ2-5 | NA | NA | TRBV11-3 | TGTGCCAGCAGCGTAGGGGCGGGGAACCAAGAGACCCAGTACTTC | CASSVGAGNQETQYF
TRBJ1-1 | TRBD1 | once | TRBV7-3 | TGTGCCAGCAGCCCCCAGGGACAGGGGGTAACTGAAGCTTTCTTT | CASSPQGQGVTEAFF
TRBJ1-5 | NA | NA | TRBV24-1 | TGTGCCACCCAGGGTAGTAGCAATCAGCCCCAGCATTTT | CATQGSSNQPQHF
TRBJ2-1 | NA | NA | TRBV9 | TGTGCCAGCAGCGTAGACCGGGGGGCCCTCGGTGAGCAGTTCTTC | CASSVDRGALGEQFF
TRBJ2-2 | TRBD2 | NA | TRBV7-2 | TGTGCCAGCAGCTTAGAACGGACTAGCGGGACCGGGGAGCTGTTTTTT | CASSLERTSGTGELFF
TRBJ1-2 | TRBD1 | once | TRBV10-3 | TGTGCCATCAGTGAACCTTTCCCGGGACAGGGCCACGGCTACACCTTC | CAISEPFPGQGHGYTF